This TCR beta chain was observed in a study of T cell responses to AZD1222 COVID-19 vaccine. Produced via immunoSEQ multiplex PCR; TCRdb's table is partial and in-frame only. The table includes about 140,000 clones, roughly 90% detected once. Concerning this clone itself: Its antigen is as yet unknown.

CDR1 and CDR2 (germline): MNHNS, SASEGT. Trimming at V came to 1 base and at J to 6 bases, leaving 6 bases not matched to a gene. This CDR3 has 17 residues. Findings of the study overall: It was only after the peak T cell response that any repertoires were sampled. Only six people who got AZD1222 tested seropositive at baseline. The sample set comprised mostly white British donors with more females, and clonal diversity was possibly underestimated. Spike-spanning, vaccine-associated CD4 TCRs were dominant at 160-218 and 743-854.

The TCR sequence derives from an adult in good health. Sequenced material: peripheral blood, taken on day 0 of AZD1222 vaccination. J is TRBJ2-1 and V is TRBV6-1; 13 bases line up with TRBD2. The CDR3 coding sequence is TGTGCCAGCAGTGAAGTACCGGGACTAGCGGGACCCAATGAGCAGTTCTTC. This encodes CASSEVPGLAGPNEQFF.